Below, 25 T cell receptor beta chains from the same sample are listed, as sequenced in a study of blood T cell repertoires in COVID-19. Clones were read by immunoSEQ multiplex PCR, and TCRdb kept only the in-frame ones, dropping some. The data show some 29,000 clones, about 89% seen once. The sample comprised peripheral blood. The source of these receptors is a human donor in a cohort sampled during active COVID-19.

V and J are TRBV7-9 and TRBJ2-6; D remains unclear. V lost 10 bases, J lost 1 base, and 5 bases lay in between. Looked up from germline, CDR1 is SEHNR and CDR2 is FQNEAQ (reference sequence). The CDR3 has 12 amino acids. The CDR3 bases are TGTGCCACTAAGTCTGGGGCCAACGTCCTGACTTTC. Protein sequence: CATKSGANVLTF. The whole variable domain, remainder taken from reference TRBV7-9 and TRBJ2-6, is DTGVSQNPRHKITKRGQNVTFRCDPISEHNRLYWYRQTLGQGPEFLTYFQNEAQLEKSRLLSDRFSAERPKGSFSTLEIQRTEQGDSAMYLCATKSGANVLTFGAGSRLTVL.

V usage is TRBV30 and J usage is TRBJ2-7; D gene ambiguous. V lost 3 bases, J lost 5 bases, and 8 bases lay in between. CDR1 is GTSNPN and CDR2 is SVGIG in the germline V gene (reference sequence). CDR3 length: 11 residues. As DNA, the CDR3 is TGTGCCTGGAGCATTCTAAACGAGCAGTACTTC. Protein sequence: CAWSILNEQYF.

This clone was seen only once. This CDR3 is CASSQRRGGSDEQFF. CDR3 nucleotide sequence: TGTGCCAGCAGCCAAAGACGGGGGGGCTCGGATGAGCAGTTCTTC. The chain joins TRBV16 to TRBJ2-1, with 8 bases lining up with TRBD2. There are 15 residues in the CDR3. V gave up 2 bases and J gave up 8 bases; unmatched junction bases: 8. The V gene's germline CDR1 is KGHSY and CDR2 FQNENV.

V is TRBV5-6 and J is TRBJ2-3, with 7 bases identical to TRBD2. CDR3 length: 13 residues. Per germline, CDR1 SGHDT and CDR2 YYEEEE. The trim removed 3 bases at V and 7 bases at J, leaving 5 bases unmatched. Written as DNA, the CDR3 is TGTGCCAGCAGCTCCGCGGGGGTTTATACGCAGTATTTT. Its translation: CASSSAGVYTQYF.

The chain carries TRBV6-6 and TRBJ1-1; D unresolved. Germline loops: CDR1 MNHNY, CDR2 SVGAGI (reference sequence). The V and J ends lost 2 bases and 1 base respectively, with 11 bases between them. This CDR3 contains 15 residues. DNA of the CDR3: TGTGCCAGCAGTTACATTTACGAGGGGAACACTGAAGCTTTCTTT. This sequence encodes CASSYIYEGNTEAFF.

The gene calls are TRBV3-1 (or the pseudogene TRBV3-2) and TRBJ1-1; no reliable D call. V was cut by 4 bases and J by 0 bases, with 12 bases left in between. CDR3 length: 15 residues. Germline lookup yields CDR1 LGHDT and CDR2 YNNKEL (reference sequence). CDR3 sequence (DNA): TGTGCCAGCAGCCGAGGAGACCACATGAACACTGAAGCTTTCTTT. It yields the protein CASSRGDHMNTEAFF.

This chain links TRBV7-2 with TRBJ1-1; a weak D match, TRBD1 (5 bases). Germline CDR1 and CDR2: SGHTA and FQGNSA. The CDR3 is 13 amino acids. Trimming left V 4 bases short and J 6 bases short, with 12 bases between. In DNA form, the CDR3 reads TGTGCCAGCAGCTCACGGTGGGGCGCTGAAGCTTTCTTT. Translation: CASSSRWGAEAFF. Drawing the rest from reference TRBV7-2 and TRBJ1-1, the complete variable domain is GAGVSQSPSNKVTEKGKDVELRCDPISGHTALYWYRQSLGQGLEFLIYFQGNSAPDKSGLPSDRFSAERTGGSVSTLTIQRTQQEDSAVYLCASSSRWGAEAFFGQGTRLTVV.

This clone was picked up one time. The chain links TRBV3-1 (or the pseudogene TRBV3-2) to TRBJ1-1, with D perhaps matching TRBD1 (6 bases). Deletions cut 8 bases from V and 2 bases from J, with 18 bases between. CDR3 length equals 15 residues. Germline loops: CDR1 LGHDT, CDR2 YNNKEL (reference sequence). The CDR3 DNA is TGTGCCAGCGTTACAGGGACCCTAGGAAACACTGAAGCTTTCTTT. This gives the protein CASVTGTLGNTEAFF.

V is TRBV5-4 and J is TRBJ1-2; maybe TRBD1 (6 bases). The CDR3 has 15 amino acids. Trimming stripped 0 bases from V and 1 base from J, with 10 bases between. In germline, CDR1 is SGHNT, CDR2 YYREEE (reference sequence). CDR3 sequence: CASSLVGRGNYGYTF. DNA of the CDR3: TGTGCCAGCAGCTTGGTCGGCAGGGGTAACTATGGCTACACCTTC.

The chain carries TRBV6-6 and TRBJ1-1; maybe TRBD1 (6 bases). Per the germline V gene, CDR1 is MNHNY and CDR2 is SVGAGI (reference sequence). The CDR3 runs 16 residues. The V end lost 5 bases, the J end lost 5 bases, and 21 bases lay between the germline ends. CDR3: CASSPEWGGSGTEAFF. CDR3 bases: TGTGCCAGCAGTCCTGAGTGGGGGGGCTCAGGGACTGAAGCTTTCTTT.

V gene TRBV19 combines with J gene TRBJ1-1, with a weak D call TRBD1 (5 bases). V shed 10 bases and J shed 6 bases, with 18 bases lying between them. From germline, CDR1 is LNHDA and CDR2 SQIVND (reference sequence). The CDR3 runs to 13 residues. The CDR3 loop is CATRPWGDAEAFF. CDR3 bases: TGTGCCACCCGACCTTGGGGGGACGCTGAAGCTTTCTTT.

V and J are TRBV3-1 (or the pseudogene TRBV3-2) and TRBJ1-4; TRBD1 might be the D (5 bases). This CDR3 region has 14 residues. V was shortened by 8 bases and J by 4 bases, with 14 bases between the two germline ends. Germline V gene sequence: CDR1 LGHDT, CDR2 YNNKEL (reference sequence). The CDR3 coding sequence is TGTGCCAGCCAAGCCCAGGGAGGTAATGAAAAACTGTTTTTT. Protein product: CASQAQGGNEKLFF.

V gene TRBV9 combines with J gene TRBJ2-1; 11 nucleotides agree with TRBD2. CDR1 SGDLS and CDR2 YYNGEE come from the germline V gene. Germline trimming cut 1 base from V and 4 bases from J; bases unmatched to any gene: 1. CDR3 size: 15 residues. Here the CDR3 reads CASSVTSGSYNEQFF. CDR3 sequence (DNA): TGTGCCAGCAGCGTAACTAGCGGGAGTTACAATGAGCAGTTCTTC. The whole variable domain, filled in from reference TRBV9 and TRBJ2-1, reads DSGVTQTPKHLITATGQRVTLRCSPRSGDLSVYWYQQSLDQGLQFLIQYYNGEERAKGNILERFSAQQFPDLHSELNLSSLELGDSALYFCASSVTSGSYNEQFFGPGTRLTVL.

The chain is built from TRBV6-5 and TRBJ2-7; tentative D call: TRBD1 (5 bases). This CDR3 spans 14 amino acids. Germline CDR1 MNHEY, CDR2 SVGAGI. The V and J ends lost 6 bases and 3 bases respectively, with 15 bases between them. CDR3 amino acids: CASSDTRQNYEQYF. The CDR3 region has the DNA TGTGCCAGCAGCGACACGAGACAGAACTACGAGCAGTACTTC.

The rearrangement links TRBV4-1 to TRBJ1-2; no firm D call. The CDR3 has 15 residues. From germline, CDR1 is MGHRA and CDR2 YSYEKL. V lost 0 bases and J lost 1, with 9 bases in between. This chain's CDR3 is CASSQEEGLNYGYTF. The CDR3 region has the DNA TGCGCCAGCAGCCAAGAGGAGGGTCTTAACTATGGCTACACCTTC.

The V gene is TRBV6-5, the J gene TRBJ1-3, with unresolved D. This CDR3 comprises 12 residues. V lost 6 bases and J lost 3, with 6 bases in between. Germline V gene sequence: CDR1 MNHEY, CDR2 SVGAGI. CDR3 in DNA: TGTGCCAGCAGCCCCCTTGGAAACACCATATATTTT. The encoded protein is CASSPLGNTIYF.

V usage is TRBV18 and J usage is TRBJ2-7, with TRBD1 matching over 9 bases. There are 15 residues in the CDR3. V shed 5 bases and J 2 bases; nucleotides not matched to a gene: 7. In germline, CDR1 is KGHSH, CDR2 LQKENI. In DNA form, the CDR3 reads TGTGCCAGCTCAACCGGGACAGGGAAAGCCTACGAGCAGTACTTC. Its protein is CASSTGTGKAYEQYF. Together with reference TRBV18 and TRBJ2-7, the CDR3 gives the full variable domain: NAGVMQNPRHLVRRRGQEARLRCSPMKGHSHVYWYRQLPEEGLKFMVYLQKENIIDESGMPKERFSAEFPKEGPSILRIQQVVRGDSAAYFCASSTGTGKAYEQYFGPGTRLTVT.

The chain couples TRBV11-3 to TRBJ2-2; 8 nucleotides line up with TRBD1. The CDR3 loop spans 18 amino acids. The ends lost 0 bases at V and 3 bases at J; junction bases unmatched: 9. The germline V gene has CDR1 SGHNT and CDR2 YENEEA. The CDR3 loop is CASSLEGVEDRDTGELFF. CDR3 nucleotide sequence: TGTGCCAGCAGCTTAGAGGGGGTAGAGGACAGGGACACCGGGGAGCTGTTTTTT.

This clone came up once. The V call is TRBV15, the J call TRBJ2-7; 7 nucleotides align to TRBD1. J gave up 6 bases and V 5 bases, and 4 bases lay outside the gene matches. Germline V CDR1 and CDR2: LNHNV, YYDKDF (reference sequence). This CDR3 contains 12 residues. Here the CDR3 DNA reads TGTGCCACCAGCTCCCACAGGGGCGAGCAGTACTTC. Translating gives CATSSHRGEQYF. Full variable domain (rest looked up from reference TRBV15 and TRBJ2-7): DAMVIQNPRYQVTQFGKPVTLSCSQTLNHNVMYWYQQKSSQAPKLLFHYYDKDFNNEADTPDNFQSRRPNTSFCFLDIRSPGLGDTAMYLCATSSHRGEQYFGPGTRLTVT.

The chain recombines TRBV18 with TRBJ1-2; D is possibly TRBD1 (5 bases). CDR1 and CDR2 from the germline V gene are KGHSH and LQKENI. CDR3 length equals 15 residues. The V end lost 3 bases, the J end lost 2 bases, and 13 bases lay between the germline ends. The CDR3 reads CASSPGQTTNYGYTF. The CDR3 DNA sequence: TGTGCCAGCTCACCGGGGCAGACCACGAACTATGGCTACACCTTC.

The genes are TRBV15 and TRBJ1-4; D is unresolved. This CDR3 comprises 13 residues. Germline V lookup: CDR1 LNHNV, CDR2 YYDKDF (reference sequence). The V end lost 1 base, the J end lost 4 bases, and 4 bases lay between the germline ends. The CDR3 here is CATSRARNEKLFF. In nucleotides, the CDR3 is TGTGCCACCAGCAGAGCCCGTAATGAAAAACTGTTTTTT. The full variable domain, in which reference TRBV15 and TRBJ1-4 provide the parts outside the CDR3, is DAMVIQNPRYQVTQFGKPVTLSCSQTLNHNVMYWYQQKSSQAPKLLFHYYDKDFNNEADTPDNFQSRRPNTSFCFLDIRSPGLGDTAMYLCATSRARNEKLFFGSGTQLSVL.

This clone appeared a few times. This chain uses TRBV7-9 with TRBJ2-7; tentative D call: TRBD1 (5 bases). CDR1 is SEHNR and CDR2 is FQNEAQ in the germline V gene (reference sequence). The CDR3 covers 12 residues. Trimming pared 3 bases from V and 2 bases from J, leaving 5 bases between. Here the CDR3 DNA reads TGTGCCAGCAGCTTGACAGCCTACGAGCAGTACTTC. It is translated as CASSLTAYEQYF.

The chain couples TRBV9 to TRBJ2-3; 7 nucleotides agree with TRBD2. After removal of 0 bases from V and 4 bases from J, the junction contained 2 bases not matched to a gene. Germline V gene lookup returns CDR1 SGDLS and CDR2 YYNGEE. The CDR3 covers 14 residues. The DNA of the CDR3 is TGTGCCAGCAGCGTAGACGGGGGGTCAGATACGCAGTATTTT. Protein sequence: CASSVDGGSDTQYF.

This clone was observed once. This chain connects TRBV2 to TRBJ2-1, with TRBD2 identical over 7 bases. After removal of 8 bases from V and 5 bases from J, the junction contained 6 bases not matched to a gene. The CDR3 runs to 13 residues. Germline-derived CDR1 and CDR2 are SNHLY and FYNNEI. CDR3 in DNA: TGTGCCAGCTTGTGGCTAGCGGACAATGAGCAGTTCTTC. Translating gives CASLWLADNEQFF.

The V call is TRBV29-1, the J call TRBJ2-3, with D tentatively TRBD1 (5 bases). Deletions cut 5 bases from V and 0 bases from J, with 15 bases between. CDR1 and CDR2 from the germline V gene are SQVTM and ANQGSEA. This CDR3 region has 15 residues. The CDR3 nucleotides are TGCAGCGTTCATTTTACAGGCTCTAGCACAGATACGCAGTATTTT. Protein sequence: CSVHFTGSSTDTQYF.